This entry concerns a single T cell receptor (beta chain). Its antigen is still unknown. The source of the sample is a study of T cell clonotyping in hematopoietic cell transplantation. Findings and limits, study-wide: Few recipient clonotypes overlapped donors; over 95% were de novo at given depth. Cells were unsorted, so CD4 and CD8 contributions were not separated. Pathologically expanded recipient clonotypes increased progressively from day 30 to day 180 as diversity fell. Graft donor and pretransplant recipient Inverse Simpson Index values predicted broader posttransplant TCR diversity.

The assay was immunoSEQ multiplex PCR, and TCRdb's table has in-frame clones only and misses some. The top ten hold around a fifth of the sample, which has about 5,600 clones, roughly 79% seen once. Germline assignment: CDR1 SGDLS and CDR2 YYNGEE. Trimming removed 0 bases from V and 0 bases from J, with 10 bases in between. The CDR3 covers 15 residues. The chain is built from TRBV9 and TRBJ2-7, with a weak D call TRBD1 (5 bases). Sequenced material: peripheral blood mononuclear cells, taken 100 days after allogeneic stem cell transplant. The sequence was obtained from a male patient aged 60-69 years who had an allogeneic stem cell transplant, so T cells may come from the graft donor. Some clones in this sample may be carry-over from other donors' samples. Written as DNA, the CDR3 is TGTGCCAGCAGCGTAGCCCCAGGGCTCTCCTACGAGCAGTACTTC. Protein product: CASSVAPGLSYEQYF.